Listed below are T cell receptor beta chains from one sample, sequenced in a study of blood T cells in healthy people across ages. TCRdb re-called the 5' RACE reads with MiXCR, one entry per CDR3 protein. The sample holds 1.6 million or so distinct CDR3 sequences, 34% seen once. What was sequenced was blood. These receptors were taken from a woman aged 25 to 39 in good health. Both conserved end residues are part of each CDR3. Each record gives: D gene, J gene, clone size, V gene, CDR3 DNA, CDR3 protein. The D gene is left open where the match is weak. Not every row has a clone size; where given, it reads once, few, many or a size class.

d_call: TRBD1
j_call: TRBJ2-6
clone_size: few
v_call: TRBV29-1
cdr3_nt: TGCAGCGTAGGGACAGGCAGGCGGGGGGCCAACGTCCTGACTTTC
cdr3_aa: CSVGTGRRGANVLTF

d_call: NA
j_call: TRBJ2-1
clone_size: NA
v_call: TRBV20-1
cdr3_nt: TGCAGTGCTAGAGATCTCCCGGGAGCCTACAATGAGCAGTTCTTC
cdr3_aa: CSARDLPGAYNEQFF

d_call: NA
j_call: TRBJ2-1
clone_size: few
v_call: TRBV20-1
cdr3_nt: TGCAGTCCCGATGCAGCAGCAGTAATCTACAATGAGCAGTTCTTC
cdr3_aa: CSPDAAAVIYNEQFF

d_call: TRBD2
j_call: TRBJ2-1
clone_size: NA
v_call: TRBV20-1
cdr3_nt: TGCAGTGAATCCCGGGAGGACAATGAGCAGTTCTTC
cdr3_aa: CSESREDNEQFF

d_call: TRBD1
j_call: TRBJ2-6
clone_size: many
v_call: TRBV6-2/TRBV6-3
cdr3_nt: TGTGCCAGCAGTTACTCCAGGGGGCTAGGATCTGGGGCCAACGTCCTGACTTTC
cdr3_aa: CASSYSRGLGSGANVLTF

d_call: TRBD2
j_call: TRBJ2-1
clone_size: NA
v_call: TRBV4-1
cdr3_nt: TGCGCCAGCAGCCAAGCTAGCGGGAGACATGAGCAGTTCTTC
cdr3_aa: CASSQASGRHEQFF

d_call: TRBD2
j_call: TRBJ2-3
clone_size: NA
v_call: TRBV4-1
cdr3_nt: TGCGCCAGCAGCCAAGATAGGACTAGCGGACTCACAGATACGCAGTATTTT
cdr3_aa: CASSQDRTSGLTDTQYF

d_call: NA
j_call: TRBJ2-3
clone_size: once
v_call: TRBV28
cdr3_nt: TGTGCCAGCAGTCCCAACACAGGGGATACGCAGTATTTT
cdr3_aa: CASSPNTGDTQYF

d_call: TRBD2
j_call: TRBJ2-5
clone_size: NA
v_call: TRBV28
cdr3_nt: TGTGCCAGCAGTTCAACTAGCGGGAGGCGGGAGACCCAGTACTTC
cdr3_aa: CASSSTSGRRETQYF

d_call: TRBD1
j_call: TRBJ1-4
clone_size: NA
v_call: TRBV7-2
cdr3_nt: TGTGCCAGCAGCTCCAGACAGGGGGGGACTGCAACTAATGAAAAACTGTTTTTT
cdr3_aa: CASSSRQGGTATNEKLFF

d_call: NA
j_call: TRBJ1-6
clone_size: NA
v_call: TRBV25-1
cdr3_nt: TGTGCCAGCTCTAACCGAGGCACCAATTCACCCCTCCACTTT
cdr3_aa: CASSNRGTNSPLHF

d_call: NA
j_call: TRBJ2-3
clone_size: NA
v_call: TRBV6-4
cdr3_nt: TGTGCCAGCAGCCCCTGGGGCGGGGCCCGAGATACGCAGTATTTT
cdr3_aa: CASSPWGGARDTQYF

d_call: NA
j_call: TRBJ2-5
clone_size: few
v_call: TRBV29-1
cdr3_nt: TGCAGCGTTGAGCCAGTCAGCTGGGGATCGGTGGAGACCCGGTACTTC
cdr3_aa: CSVEPVSWGSVETRYF

d_call: TRBD2
j_call: TRBJ2-1
clone_size: NA
v_call: TRBV20-1
cdr3_nt: TGCGGTGCCTTTCCTACTAGCGGCTCCTACAATGAGCAGTTCTTC
cdr3_aa: CGAFPTSGSYNEQFF

d_call: TRBD1
j_call: TRBJ2-4
clone_size: NA
v_call: TRBV2
cdr3_nt: TGTGCCTGCAAGCTTGACAGGGGATACATTCAGTACTTC
cdr3_aa: CACKLDRGYIQYF

d_call: NA
j_call: TRBJ1-5
clone_size: many
v_call: TRBV10-3
cdr3_nt: TGTGCCATCAGTGAGTCGACACCGTTTAGCAATCAGCCCCAGCATTTT
cdr3_aa: CAISESTPFSNQPQHF

d_call: TRBD2
j_call: TRBJ2-1
clone_size: NA
v_call: TRBV5-1
cdr3_nt: TGCGCCAGCCGCAGTGGGACTAGCGGGATCAATGAGCAGTTCTTC
cdr3_aa: CASRSGTSGINEQFF

d_call: TRBD2
j_call: TRBJ2-5
clone_size: many
v_call: TRBV10-2
cdr3_nt: TGCGCCAGCAGCGGGACTAGCGGGGGCCAAGAGACCCAGTACTTC
cdr3_aa: CASSGTSGGQETQYF

d_call: TRBD1
j_call: TRBJ2-3
clone_size: few
v_call: TRBV20-1
cdr3_nt: TGCAGTGCTAACACAGGGGATGGCACAGATACGCAGTATTTT
cdr3_aa: CSANTGDGTDTQYF

d_call: NA
j_call: TRBJ1-2
clone_size: NA
v_call: TRBV7-2
cdr3_nt: TGTGCCAGCAGCTCCCTGGGGGGGGTTCTGTTCGGCTACACCTTC
cdr3_aa: CASSSLGGVLFGYTF

d_call: NA
j_call: TRBJ1-2
clone_size: few
v_call: TRBV29-1
cdr3_nt: TGCAGCGTTGACGGGGTCTATGGCTACACCTTC
cdr3_aa: CSVDGVYGYTF

d_call: TRBD2
j_call: TRBJ2-4
clone_size: NA
v_call: TRBV13
cdr3_nt: TGTGCCAGCAGCCCCTCTCCAGCGGGAGCATCGGGGGAGCAGTACTTC
cdr3_aa: CASSPSPAGASGEQYF

d_call: NA
j_call: TRBJ1-2
clone_size: few
v_call: TRBV20-1
cdr3_nt: TGCAGTGCGACTACCTCCGGGACGCAGGTTAGCTACACCTTC
cdr3_aa: CSATTSGTQVSYTF

d_call: TRBD1
j_call: TRBJ1-2
clone_size: NA
v_call: TRBV2
cdr3_nt: TGTGCCAGCAGCGAACGGACAGGGTACTCTAACTATGGCTACACCTTC
cdr3_aa: CASSERTGYSNYGYTF

d_call: NA
j_call: TRBJ2-5
clone_size: NA
v_call: TRBV20-1
cdr3_nt: TGCAGTGCTACCCTGACGGAGGGCCCCCAAGAGACCCAGTACTTC
cdr3_aa: CSATLTEGPQETQYF

d_call: NA
j_call: TRBJ2-2
clone_size: NA
v_call: TRBV5-1
cdr3_nt: TGCGCCAGCACCAGGGAGGTTACGAACACCGGGGAGCTGTTTTTT
cdr3_aa: CASTREVTNTGELFF

d_call: TRBD2
j_call: TRBJ2-7
clone_size: few
v_call: TRBV20-1
cdr3_nt: TGCAGTGCTAGAGATAGGAGACTAGCGGGGAGGGCCTACGAGCAGTACTTC
cdr3_aa: CSARDRRLAGRAYEQYF

d_call: NA
j_call: TRBJ2-5
clone_size: many
v_call: TRBV29-1
cdr3_nt: TGCAGCGTTTCTCCGGTCGCCAGGGAGACCCAGTACTTC
cdr3_aa: CSVSPVARETQYF

d_call: NA
j_call: TRBJ2-3
clone_size: few
v_call: TRBV27
cdr3_nt: TGTGCCAGCAGCGAGAGGGTGGGATGGGATACGCAGTATTTT
cdr3_aa: CASSERVGWDTQYF

d_call: NA
j_call: TRBJ2-1
clone_size: NA
v_call: TRBV7-3
cdr3_nt: TGTGCCAGCAGCCCCCTTTCAGGAGCGGTGCTGACGTACAATGAGCAGTTCTTC
cdr3_aa: CASSPLSGAVLTYNEQFF

d_call: TRBD2
j_call: TRBJ2-7
clone_size: few
v_call: TRBV7-9
cdr3_nt: TGTGCCAGCAGCTTCAGCGGGGGGGTCGACGAGCAGTACTTC
cdr3_aa: CASSFSGGVDEQYF

d_call: TRBD2
j_call: TRBJ2-3
clone_size: few
v_call: TRBV5-4
cdr3_nt: TGTGCCAGCAGCTCGGACAGCGGGAGCAGAGCAGATACGCAGTATTTT
cdr3_aa: CASSSDSGSRADTQYF